These 15 T cell receptor beta chains originate from one sample sequenced in a study of early T cells in non-severe SARS-CoV-2 infection. TCRdb re-derived calls from the 5' RACE reads in MiXCR, one entry per CDR3 protein. The sample has over 60,000 distinct CDR3 sequences; about a tenth are singletons. Sequencing used whole blood, obtained at baseline. The receptors derive from an adult who was a healthcare worker with PCR-confirmed SARS-CoV-2 infection or an uninfected control (not recorded which).

This clonotype occurred a few times. J is TRBJ2-3 and V is TRBV4-3; D is undetermined. The V end lost 1 base, the J end lost 3 bases, and 11 bases lay between the germline ends. Germline CDR1 LGHNA, CDR2 YSLEER. The CDR3 has 15 residues. For the CDR3, the DNA is TGCGCCAGCAGCCAAGGTTCAGCTGATACAGATACGCAGTATTTT. Residues: CASSQGSADTDTQYF.

V gene TRBV24-1 combines with J gene TRBJ2-5; D possibly matches TRBD1 or TRBD2 (5 bases each). V dropped 4 bases and J dropped 4 bases, with 9 bases sitting between them. The CDR3 runs to 13 residues. In germline, CDR1 is KGHDR, CDR2 SFDVKD. CDR3 nucleotide sequence: TGTGCCACCAGTGAGGCAGGGAGAGAGACCCAGTACTTC. Translating it yields CATSEAGRETQYF.

This clonotype was recorded at least ten times. The gene calls are TRBV12-3 or TRBV12-4 and TRBJ1-2; D remains ambiguous. V lost 2 bases and J 4 bases, leaving 14 bases between the germline ends. The CDR3 is 15 residues long. The CDR3 sequence is CASSLWTGITYGYTF. The CDR3 DNA is TGTGCCAGCAGTTTATGGACCGGGATCACCTATGGCTACACCTTC.

This clonotype was detected only a few times. The rearrangement joins TRBV5-4 to TRBJ1-1; TRBD1 is a possible D gene (5 bases). Trimming took 0 bases from V and 1 from J, leaving 7 bases between them. The CDR3 totals 14 residues. Germline assignment: CDR1 SGHNT and CDR2 YYREEE (reference sequence). CDR3 protein: CASSLGQKNTEAFF. For the CDR3, the DNA is TGTGCCAGCAGCTTGGGACAGAAGAACACTGAAGCTTTCTTT. Combining the CDR3 with reference TRBV5-4 and TRBJ1-1 gives the whole variable domain ETGVTQSPTHLIKTRGQQVTLRCSSQSGHNTVSWYQQALGQGPQFIFQYYREEENGRGNFPPRFSGLQFPNYSSELNVNALELDDSALYLCASSLGQKNTEAFFGQGTRLTVV.

The chain links TRBV12-3 or TRBV12-4 to TRBJ2-7; D is ambiguous. The V end lost 5 bases, the J end lost 7 bases, and 12 bases lay between the germline ends. This CDR3 is built from 12 residues. CDR3 in amino acids: CASSLSLAEQYF. The CDR3 DNA reads TGTGCCAGCAGTCTGAGTCTCGCGGAGCAGTACTTC.

The table lists this clonotype with a few counts. The chain combines TRBV20-1 with TRBJ2-7; D could derive from TRBD1 or TRBD2 (5 bases each). Germline CDR1 DFQATT, CDR2 SNEGSKA (reference sequence). The CDR3 is 15 amino acids. V was cut by 4 bases and J by 0 bases, with 16 bases left in between. Written as DNA, the CDR3 is TGCAGTGCTATTCCTCCCGGGGCCCCCTCCTACGAGCAGTACTTC. It specifies CSAIPPGAPSYEQYF.

This clonotype was recorded a few times. The V call is TRBV7-2, the J call TRBJ1-2, with 9 bases matching TRBD1. Germline trimming cut 5 bases from V and 7 bases from J; bases unmatched to any gene: 8. This CDR3 is 14 amino acids long. Germline CDR1 and CDR2: SGHTA and FQGNSA. The CDR3 region is CASSPRDRVAGYTF. The CDR3 region has the DNA TGTGCCAGCAGCCCCCGGGACAGGGTCGCTGGCTACACCTTC.

This clonotype turned up a few times. The chain has TRBV5-1 and TRBJ2-3; TRBD2 aligns across 9 bases. The CDR3 has 14 residues. Trimming cost V 3 bases and J 4 bases; bases outside gene matches: 3. Germline loops: CDR1 SGHRS, CDR2 YFSETQ. The CDR3 reads CASSSGLASDTQYF. The DNA for the CDR3 is TGCGCCAGCAGCTCGGGACTAGCCTCAGATACGCAGTATTTT.

The chain recombines TRBV29-1 with TRBJ1-5; D ambiguous. The CDR3 length is 15 residues. With 4 bases removed from V and 0 bases from J, the gap between germline ends came to 13 bases. Germline V CDR1 and CDR2: SQVTM, ANQGSEA. The CDR3 loop reads CSVAKDGGSNQPQHF. DNA for the CDR3: TGCAGCGTTGCAAAGGACGGAGGTAGCAATCAGCCCCAGCATTTT.

This chain joins TRBV4-1 and TRBJ2-2; D is ambiguous. The V end lost 0 bases, the J end lost 6 bases, and 11 bases lay between the germline ends. Germline CDR1 MGHRA, CDR2 YSYEKL. This CDR3 has 15 residues. The CDR3 loop reads CASSQESTVAGELFF. In DNA form, the CDR3 reads TGCGCCAGCAGCCAAGAAAGCACGGTCGCCGGGGAGCTGTTTTTT.

The sample holds many counts of this clonotype. The V gene is TRBV7-2, the J gene TRBJ2-5; 7 bases map to TRBD1. J gave up 3 bases and V 2 bases, and 6 bases lay outside the gene matches. Germline CDR1 and CDR2: SGHTA and FQGNSA. This CDR3 is built from 15 residues. CDR3 nucleotides: TGTGCCAGCAGCTTACAATGGACAGGAAAAGAGACCCAGTACTTC. This encodes CASSLQWTGKETQYF.

In this sample, this clonotype turned up many times. The chain combines TRBV5-1 with TRBJ2-2; 13 bases map to TRBD2. J lost 1 base, V lost 6 bases, and 6 bases had no gene match. Germline loops: CDR1 SGHRS, CDR2 YFSETQ. The CDR3 has 17 residues. The CDR3 nucleotides read TGCGCCAGCAAGACTAGCGGGGGGTTACGGAACACCGGGGAGCTGTTTTTT. This encodes CASKTSGGLRNTGELFF.

There are many counts of this clonotype. The V and J genes are TRBV7-9 and TRBJ2-7; the D call may be TRBD1 or TRBD2 (5 bases each). CDR1 SEHNR and CDR2 FQNEAQ come from the germline V gene (reference sequence). The length of the CDR3 is 15 residues. Trimming shortened V by 3 bases and J by 5 bases, and 17 bases separated the two germline ends. This chain's CDR3 is CASSFSQVGTHEQYF. The CDR3 DNA reads as TGTGCCAGCAGCTTTTCCCAGGTGGGGACGCACGAGCAGTACTTC. The full variable domain, with the rest looked up from reference TRBV7-9 and TRBJ2-7, is DTGVSQNPRHKITKRGQNVTFRCDPISEHNRLYWYRQTLGQGPEFLTYFQNEAQLEKSRLLSDRFSAERPKGSFSTLEIQRTEQGDSAMYLCASSFSQVGTHEQYFGPGTRLTVT.

V and J are TRBV7-2 and TRBJ2-5, with D unclear. V lost 4 bases and J 2 bases, leaving 8 bases between the germline ends. CDR3 size: 13 residues. Germline V CDR1 and CDR2: SGHTA, FQGNSA. The DNA for the CDR3 is TGTGCCAGCAGCTGGTTCAATCAAGAGACCCAGTACTTC. Translating gives CASSWFNQETQYF.

This clonotype was observed a few times. V and J are TRBV9 and TRBJ2-3; no firm D call. Trimming left V 3 bases short and J 3 bases short, with 8 bases between. CDR1 SGDLS and CDR2 YYNGEE come from the germline V gene. The CDR3 length is 13 residues. CDR3 bases: TGTGCCAGCAGCGGGTTCAGAACAGATACGCAGTATTTT. This encodes CASSGFRTDTQYF.